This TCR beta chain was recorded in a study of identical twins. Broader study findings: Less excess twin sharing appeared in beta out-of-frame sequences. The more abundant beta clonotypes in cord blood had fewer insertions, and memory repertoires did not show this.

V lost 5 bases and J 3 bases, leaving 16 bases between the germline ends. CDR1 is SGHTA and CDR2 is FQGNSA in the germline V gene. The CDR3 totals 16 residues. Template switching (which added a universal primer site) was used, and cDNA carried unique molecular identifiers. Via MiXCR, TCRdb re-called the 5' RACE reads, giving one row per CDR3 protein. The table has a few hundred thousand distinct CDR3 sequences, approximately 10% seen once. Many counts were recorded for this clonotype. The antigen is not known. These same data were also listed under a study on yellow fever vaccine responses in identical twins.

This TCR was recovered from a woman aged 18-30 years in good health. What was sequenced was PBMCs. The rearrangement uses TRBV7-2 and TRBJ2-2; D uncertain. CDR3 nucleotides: TGTGCCAGCAGCGACCTCTCGCGGTTGGACACCGGGGAGCTGTTTTTT. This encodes CASSDLSRLDTGELFF. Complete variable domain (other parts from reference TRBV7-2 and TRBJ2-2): GAGVSQSPSNKVTEKGKDVELRCDPISGHTALYWYRQSLGQGLEFLIYFQGNSAPDKSGLPSDRFSAERTGGSVSTLTIQRTQQEDSAVYLCASSDLSRLDTGELFFGEGSRLTVL.